These 9 T cell receptor beta chains share one sample of origin, sequenced in a study of blood T cells in healthy people across ages. Combining a sample-barcoded 5' primer with a J-beta primer mix, a second PCR ran for roughly 7 to 11 cycles. TCRdb processed the 5' RACE reads anew with MiXCR; each CDR3 protein has one entry. The table has roughly 700,000 distinct CDR3 sequences, about a third seen once. The sequencing input was blood. The receptors come from a woman at least 80 years old in good health.

This clonotype occurred a few times. This sequence may be a read error, since a much larger clone differs from it by one base. The chain has TRBV5-1 and TRBJ2-1; D may be TRBD1 or TRBD2 (5 bases each). Per the germline V gene, CDR1 is SGHRS and CDR2 is YFSETQ. Trimming pared 3 bases from V and 5 bases from J, leaving 15 bases between. There are 15 residues in the CDR3. CDR3 bases: TGCGCCAGCAGCTCGTGCCGGGACCGCAACAATGAGCAGTTCTTC. Protein product: CASSSCRDRNNEQFF.

This clonotype has a handful of counts. This chain links TRBV5-1 with TRBJ2-3; 7 bases align to TRBD1. Unmatched junction bases numbered 11, after V lost 0 bases and J lost 10 bases. In germline, CDR1 is SGHRS, CDR2 YFSETQ. The CDR3 length is 15 residues. CDR3 bases: TGCGCCAGCAGCTTGGAAGGGACAGAAAGATACGCGCAGTATTTT. Translated, it gives CASSLEGTERYAQYF.

This clonotype was seen at least ten times. V usage is TRBV20-1 and J usage is TRBJ2-1; 12 positions agree with TRBD2. CDR3 length equals 16 residues. J gave up 10 bases and V 0 bases, and 10 bases lay outside the gene matches. CDR1 and CDR2 from the germline V gene are DFQATT and SNEGSKA (reference sequence). The DNA for the CDR3 is TGCAGTGCTAGAGATGTAACTAGCGGGGGGAAGGGGGAGCAGTTCTTC. The encoded protein is CSARDVTSGGKGEQFF.

This clonotype came up many times. The rearrangement uses TRBV9 and TRBJ2-6, with D maybe TRBD2 (6 bases). Trimming removed 6 bases from V and 0 bases from J, with 13 bases in between. CDR3 length: 16 residues. CDR1 SGDLS and CDR2 YYNGEE come from the germline V gene. CDR3 amino acids: CASTEGLGSGANVLTF. The CDR3 DNA reads TGTGCCAGCACGGAGGGTTTGGGCTCTGGGGCCAACGTCCTGACTTTC.

This clonotype was recorded many times. The rearrangement joins TRBV12-3 or TRBV12-4 to TRBJ1-4; D is perhaps TRBD1 (5 bases). The V end was cut by 4 bases, the J end by 5 bases, with 11 bases between. This CDR3 has 14 amino acids. In DNA form, the CDR3 reads TGTGCCAGCAGTTACCAGGGACCCAATGAAAAACTGTTTTTT. Translated, it gives CASSYQGPNEKLFF.

This clonotype was seen a few times. The rearrangement uses TRBV7-2 and TRBJ2-7; perhaps TRBD2 as D (6 bases). The CDR3 totals 16 residues. The V gene's germline CDR1 is SGHTA and CDR2 FQGNSA. V lost 0 bases, J lost 1 base, and 13 bases lay in between. The CDR3 here is CASSLASPAGSYEQYF. In nucleotides, the CDR3 is TGTGCCAGCAGCTTAGCTTCACCAGCGGGTTCCTACGAGCAGTACTTC. The full variable domain, completed using reference TRBV7-2 and TRBJ2-7, is GAGVSQSPSNKVTEKGKDVELRCDPISGHTALYWYRQSLGQGLEFLIYFQGNSAPDKSGLPSDRFSAERTGGSVSTLTIQRTQQEDSAVYLCASSLASPAGSYEQYFGPGTRLTVT.

This clonotype was picked up many times. V and J are TRBV6-2 or TRBV6-3 and TRBJ1-1; perhaps TRBD1 as D (6 bases). V lost 5 bases and J lost 6, with 22 bases in between. CDR3 length: 16 residues. CDR1 and CDR2 from the germline V gene are MNHEY and SVGEGT. DNA of the CDR3: TGTGCCAGCAGTCCTCTCCGGACAGTACAGGCGCCTGAAGCTTTCTTT. It translates to CASSPLRTVQAPEAFF.

The table lists this clonotype with a few counts. The CDR3: CASLSGRDQPQHF. The CDR3 bases are TGTGCCAGCCTCAGTGGCAGAGATCAGCCCCAGCATTTT. This chain links TRBV28 with TRBJ1-5; D remains unclear. Trimming took off 8 bases at V and 5 bases at J, with 13 bases between the two ends. Germline V lookup: CDR1 MDHEN, CDR2 SYDVKM. The CDR3 is 13 residues long.

This clonotype was counted many times. V and J are TRBV20-1 and TRBJ2-3; TRBD2 aligns across 13 bases. The V segment lost 2 bases and the J segment 7 bases; nucleotides outside the gene matches: 6. The CDR3 runs to 15 residues. CDR1 DFQATT and CDR2 SNEGSKA come from the germline V gene (reference sequence). The CDR3 nucleotides are TGCAGTGCTAGACCAACTAGCGGGGGGGCGTATACGCAGTATTTT. The encoded protein is CSARPTSGGAYTQYF.